The next 18 T cell receptor beta chains were all read from a single sample in a study of blood T cell repertoires in COVID-19. Sequencing was performed with immunoSEQ multiplex PCR; in TCRdb, only in-frame clones are kept and a portion is missing. This sample yields roughly 120,000 clones, of which about 85% are seen a single time; around 9.9% belongs to the top ten. The sample comprised peripheral blood. The source of these receptors is a man older than 75 with acute or convalescent COVID-19.

This chain connects TRBV19 to TRBJ1-6; 8 positions match TRBD1. Germline loops: CDR1 LNHDA, CDR2 SQIVND (reference sequence). The CDR3 spans 14 residues. The J segment lost 9 bases and the V segment lost 7 bases, leaving 8 bases of the junction unmatched. CDR3 amino acids: CASTKLTGVSPLHF. The CDR3 nucleotides are TGTGCCAGTACAAAATTGACAGGGGTTTCACCCCTCCACTTT.

This rearrangement joins TRBV9 to TRBJ2-3, with 10 bases aligning to TRBD2. Per germline, CDR1 SGDLS and CDR2 YYNGEE. The CDR3 consists of 15 residues. V shed 0 bases, J shed 3 bases, and the junction held 1 base outside the gene matches. Written as DNA, the CDR3 is TGTGCCAGCAGCGTAGCTAGCGGGGGAACAGATACGCAGTATTTT. Amino acids: CASSVASGGTDTQYF.

The V call is TRBV25-1, the J call TRBJ2-3, with 9 bases identical to TRBD2. CDR1 is MGHDK and CDR2 is SYGVNS in the germline V gene. V was pared by 6 bases and J by 6 bases, with 4 bases of the junction left unmatched. The CDR3 totals 13 residues. CDR3 region: CASRAGGEDTQYF. The CDR3 nucleotides are TGTGCCAGCAGGGCGGGAGGGGAGGATACGCAGTATTTT.

This chain uses TRBV9 with TRBJ1-2, with 8 bases matching TRBD1. V lost 0 bases, J lost 2 bases, and 3 bases stayed unmatched. The CDR3 runs 15 residues. Germline CDR1 reads SGDLS; CDR2 reads YYNGEE. The CDR3 spells CASSVVPGGNYGYTF. CDR3 nucleotides: TGTGCCAGCAGCGTAGTTCCAGGGGGCAACTATGGCTACACCTTC.

This chain connects TRBV5-1 to TRBJ1-2, with a possible D match to TRBD1 (6 bases). Trimming cost V 4 bases and J 1 base, with 14 bases left between them. The germline V gene encodes CDR1 SGHRS and CDR2 YFSETQ. The CDR3 runs 15 residues. The DNA of the CDR3 is TGCGCCAGCAGCCGTGGGTCAGGGGTTAACTATGGCTACACCTTC. Its translation is CASSRGSGVNYGYTF. The full variable domain, in which reference TRBV5-1 and TRBJ1-2 provide the parts outside the CDR3, is KAGVTQTPRYLIKTRGQQVTLSCSPISGHRSVSWYQQTPGQGLQFLFEYFSETQRNKGNFPGRFSGRQFSNSRSEMNVSTLELGDSALYLCASSRGSGVNYGYTFGSGTRLTVV.

The V call is TRBV7-9, the J call TRBJ1-4; a possible D gene is TRBD1 (5 bases). The CDR3 length is 16 residues. Germline values: CDR1 SEHNR, CDR2 FQNEAQ (reference sequence). V lost 1 base and J lost 5, with 14 bases in between. DNA for the CDR3: TGTGCCAGCAGCTTAGACCAGGGAACCTCAAATGAAAAACTGTTTTTT. This gives the protein CASSLDQGTSNEKLFF.

The chain recombines TRBV5-1 with TRBJ2-4; 8 nucleotides agree with TRBD1. Unmatched junction bases numbered 5, after V lost 1 base and J lost 11 bases. Germline V gives CDR1 SGHRS, CDR2 YFSETQ. This CDR3 region has 13 residues. The CDR3 sequence: CASSLKTGDLQYF. The CDR3 nucleotides are TGCGCCAGCAGCTTGAAGACAGGGGACCTTCAGTACTTC.

V is TRBV5-1 and J is TRBJ2-6, with 10 bases fitting TRBD1. CDR3 size: 19 residues. The ends lost 4 bases at V and 3 bases at J; junction bases unmatched: 13. The germline CDR1 and CDR2 sequences are SGHRS and YFSETQ. The CDR3 DNA reads TGCGCCAGCAGCCCTAACAACGGGACAGGGGACCTTGGGGCCAACGTCCTGACTTTC. It is translated as CASSPNNGTGDLGANVLTF.

This clone was seen just once. J is TRBJ1-1 and V is TRBV6-5; 7 bases match TRBD1. The CDR3 covers 13 residues. The J segment lost 4 bases and the V segment lost 6 bases, leaving 5 bases of the junction unmatched. Germline-derived CDR1 and CDR2 are MNHEY and SVGAGI. CDR3 coding DNA: TGTGCCAGCAGGCCAGGGGGGAGCACTGAAGCTTTCTTT. It yields the protein CASRPGGSTEAFF.

This clone has a handful of counts. The chain has TRBV10-3 and TRBJ2-7, with 7 positions matching TRBD1. V shed 3 bases and J 1 base; nucleotides not matched to a gene: 6. This CDR3 has 15 residues. Germline V gene lookup returns CDR1 ENHRY and CDR2 SYGVKD. The CDR3 region has the DNA TGTGCCATCAGTGACCGACAGGGATATTCCTACGAGCAGTACTTC. Its protein is CAISDRQGYSYEQYF.

The chain carries TRBV11-2 and TRBJ2-6; tentative D call: TRBD2 (6 bases). With 5 bases removed from V and 13 bases from J, the gap between germline ends came to 18 bases. The germline V gene encodes CDR1 SGHAT and CDR2 FQNNGV. The CDR3 extends over 14 amino acids. CDR3 loop: CASSTPGATEVLTF. For the CDR3, the DNA is TGTGCCAGCAGCACACCGGGAGCGACAGAAGTCCTGACTTTC.

The chain carries TRBV18 and TRBJ1-3; D not resolved. The CDR3 has 13 residues. The germline V and J ends were trimmed by 2 bases and 2 bases, with 4 bases remaining between them. Per germline, CDR1 KGHSH and CDR2 LQKENI. CDR3 DNA: TGTGCCAGCTCACCAACTGCTGGAAACACCATATATTTT. Amino acid sequence: CASSPTAGNTIYF. The complete variable domain, with remaining parts taken from reference TRBV18 and TRBJ1-3, reads NAGVMQNPRHLVRRRGQEARLRCSPMKGHSHVYWYRQLPEEGLKFMVYLQKENIIDESGMPKERFSAEFPKEGPSILRIQQVVRGDSAAYFCASSPTAGNTIYFGEGSWLTVV.

As DNA, the CDR3 is TGTGCCAGCAGCCGCGGGTCCGCTAATGAAAAACTGTTTTTT. Translating it yields CASSRGSANEKLFF. The rearrangement joins TRBV5-4 to TRBJ1-4; no definite D call. Germline CDR1 is SGHNT and CDR2 is YYREEE (reference sequence). This CDR3 has 14 residues. Trimming took 4 bases from V and 3 from J, leaving 10 bases between them.

There are a few counts of this clone. The chain has TRBV10-3 and TRBJ1-1; maybe TRBD1 (6 bases). V dropped 8 bases and J dropped 4 bases, with 11 bases sitting between them. In germline, CDR1 is ENHRY, CDR2 SYGVKD. The CDR3 runs 12 residues. CDR3 coding DNA: TGTGCCATCGGGGAGGGGGTCACTGAAGCTTTCTTT. Its protein is CAIGEGVTEAFF.

The chain is built from TRBV19 and TRBJ1-2; D gene uncertain. Trimming removed 0 bases from V and 1 base from J, with 12 bases in between. Germline V gives CDR1 LNHDA, CDR2 SQIVND (reference sequence). This CDR3 contains 16 residues. CDR3 in DNA: TGTGCCAGTAGTATAGAATGGAGAACCTTTAACTATGGCTACACCTTC. Its translation is CASSIEWRTFNYGYTF.

This chain links TRBV7-8 with TRBJ1-5; D possibly corresponds to TRBD1 (5 bases). V lost 5 bases to trimming and J lost 0 bases, with 14 bases between them. Looked up from germline, CDR1 is SGHVS and CDR2 is FQNEAQ. This CDR3 spans 16 amino acids. CDR3 DNA: TGTGCCAGCAGCACTGACAGCAGTGGTAGCAATCAGCCCCAGCATTTT. Translation gives CASSTDSSGSNQPQHF.

The J gene is TRBJ1-5, the V gene TRBV27, with D tentatively TRBD1 (6 bases). Trimming shortened V by 5 bases and J by 4 bases, and 12 bases separated the two germline ends. Germline V gives CDR1 MNHEY, CDR2 SMNVEV (reference sequence). This CDR3 is 14 amino acids long. The CDR3 nucleotides are TGTGCCAGCAGTCCCGACAGGACGAATCAGCCCCAGCATTTT. This encodes CASSPDRTNQPQHF.

This chain links TRBV7-2 with TRBJ1-5; the D is unclear. Germline V lookup: CDR1 SGHTA, CDR2 FQGNSA. This CDR3 spans 13 amino acids. V lost 5 bases to trimming and J lost 6 bases, with 11 bases between them. The CDR3 nucleotides are TGTGCCAGCAGCCCGTACAGATTTCAGCCCCAGCATTTT. Protein sequence: CASSPYRFQPQHF.